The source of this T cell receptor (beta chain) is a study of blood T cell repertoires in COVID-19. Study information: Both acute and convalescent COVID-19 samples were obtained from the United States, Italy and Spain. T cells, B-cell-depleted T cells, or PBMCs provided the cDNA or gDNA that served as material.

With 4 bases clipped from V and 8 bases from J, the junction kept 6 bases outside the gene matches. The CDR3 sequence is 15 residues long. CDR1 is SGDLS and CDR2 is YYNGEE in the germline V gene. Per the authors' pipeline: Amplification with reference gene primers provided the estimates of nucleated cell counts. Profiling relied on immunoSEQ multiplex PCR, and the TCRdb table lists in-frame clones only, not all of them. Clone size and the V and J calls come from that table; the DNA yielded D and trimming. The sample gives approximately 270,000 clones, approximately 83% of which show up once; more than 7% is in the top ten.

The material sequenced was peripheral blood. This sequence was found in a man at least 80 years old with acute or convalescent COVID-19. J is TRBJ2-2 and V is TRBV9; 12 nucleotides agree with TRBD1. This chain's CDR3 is CASSLGQGAKGELFF. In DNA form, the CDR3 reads TGTGCCAGCAGCCTGGGACAGGGGGCAAAAGGGGAGCTGTTTTTT.